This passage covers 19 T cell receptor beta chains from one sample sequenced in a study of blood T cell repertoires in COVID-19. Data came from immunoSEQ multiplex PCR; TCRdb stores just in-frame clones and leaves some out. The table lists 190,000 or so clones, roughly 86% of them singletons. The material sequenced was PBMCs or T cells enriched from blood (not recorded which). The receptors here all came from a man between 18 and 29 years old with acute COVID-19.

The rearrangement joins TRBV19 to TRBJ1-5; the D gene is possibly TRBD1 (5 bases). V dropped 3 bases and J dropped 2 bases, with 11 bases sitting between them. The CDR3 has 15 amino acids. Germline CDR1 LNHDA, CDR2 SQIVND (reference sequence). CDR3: CASSISREGNQPQHF. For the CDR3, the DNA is TGTGCCAGTAGTATCTCCAGGGAGGGCAATCAGCCCCAGCATTTT.

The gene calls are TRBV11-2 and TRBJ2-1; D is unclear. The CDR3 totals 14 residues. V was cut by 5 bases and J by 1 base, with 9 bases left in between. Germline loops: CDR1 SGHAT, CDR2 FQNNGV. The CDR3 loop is CASSASRSYNEQFF. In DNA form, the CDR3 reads TGTGCCAGCAGCGCTTCTAGATCCTACAATGAGCAGTTCTTC.

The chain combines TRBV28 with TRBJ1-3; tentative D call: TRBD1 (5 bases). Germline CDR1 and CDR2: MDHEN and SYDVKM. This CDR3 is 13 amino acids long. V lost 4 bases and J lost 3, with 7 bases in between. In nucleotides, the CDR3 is TGTGCCAGCAGTTCAGGGTTTGGAAACACCATATATTTT. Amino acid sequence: CASSSGFGNTIYF.

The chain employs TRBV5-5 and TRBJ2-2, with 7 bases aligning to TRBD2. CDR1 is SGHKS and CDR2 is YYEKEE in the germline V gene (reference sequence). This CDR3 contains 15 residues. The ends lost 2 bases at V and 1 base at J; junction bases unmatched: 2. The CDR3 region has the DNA TGTGCCAGCAGCTTCCCTAGCGGGAACACCGGGGAGCTGTTTTTT. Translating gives CASSFPSGNTGELFF.

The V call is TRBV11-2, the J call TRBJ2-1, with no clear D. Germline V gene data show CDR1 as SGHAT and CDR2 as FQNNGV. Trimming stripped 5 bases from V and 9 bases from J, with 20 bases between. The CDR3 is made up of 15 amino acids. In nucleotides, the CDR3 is TGTGCCAGCAGCAGCTTAGCAAGAGTAGCCCCTGAGCAGTTCTTC. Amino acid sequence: CASSSLARVAPEQFF.

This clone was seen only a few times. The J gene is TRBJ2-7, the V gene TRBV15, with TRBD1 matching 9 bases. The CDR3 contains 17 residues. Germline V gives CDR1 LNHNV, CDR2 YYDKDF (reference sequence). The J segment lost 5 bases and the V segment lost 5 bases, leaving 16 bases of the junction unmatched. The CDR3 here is CATSSRYPGTGLDEQYF. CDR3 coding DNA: TGTGCCACCAGCTCTCGATACCCCGGGACAGGGCTTGACGAGCAGTACTTC.

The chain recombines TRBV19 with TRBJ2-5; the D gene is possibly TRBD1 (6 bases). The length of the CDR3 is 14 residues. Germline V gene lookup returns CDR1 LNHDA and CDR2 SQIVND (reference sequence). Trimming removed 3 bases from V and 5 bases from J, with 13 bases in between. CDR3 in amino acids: CASSIGGPGETQYF. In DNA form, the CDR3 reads TGTGCCAGTAGTATTGGGGGCCCAGGGGAGACCCAGTACTTC. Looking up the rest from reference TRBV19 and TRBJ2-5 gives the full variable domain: DGGITQSPKYLFRKEGQNVTLSCEQNLNHDAMYWYRQDPGQGLRLIYYSQIVNDFQKGDIAEGYSVSREKKESFPLTVTSAQKNPTAFYLCASSIGGPGETQYFGPGTRLLVL.

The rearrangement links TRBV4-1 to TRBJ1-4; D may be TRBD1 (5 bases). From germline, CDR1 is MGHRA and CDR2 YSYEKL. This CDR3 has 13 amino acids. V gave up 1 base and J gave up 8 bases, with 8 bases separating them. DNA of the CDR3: TGCGCCAGCAGCCAAGTTCCAGGGGAAAAACTGTTTTTT. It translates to CASSQVPGEKLFF.

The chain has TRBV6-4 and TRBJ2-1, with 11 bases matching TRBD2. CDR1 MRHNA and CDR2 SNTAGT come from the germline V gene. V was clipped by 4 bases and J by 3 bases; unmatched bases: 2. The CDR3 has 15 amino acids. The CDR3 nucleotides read TGTGCCAGCAGTGTAGCGGGAGGGGGCTACAATGAGCAGTTCTTC. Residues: CASSVAGGGYNEQFF.

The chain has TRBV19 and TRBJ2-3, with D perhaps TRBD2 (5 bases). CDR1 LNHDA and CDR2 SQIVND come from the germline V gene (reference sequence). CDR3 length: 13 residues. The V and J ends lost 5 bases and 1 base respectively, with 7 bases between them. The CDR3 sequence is CASSLAGTDTQYF. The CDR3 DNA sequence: TGTGCCAGTAGTCTAGCCGGCACAGATACGCAGTATTTT.

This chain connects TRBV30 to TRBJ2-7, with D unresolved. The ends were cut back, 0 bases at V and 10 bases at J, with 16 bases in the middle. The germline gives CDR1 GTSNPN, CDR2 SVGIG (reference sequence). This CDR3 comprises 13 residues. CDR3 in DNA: TGTGCCTGGAGTGTACCCCAGTCAGGTCCACAGTACTTC. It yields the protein CAWSVPQSGPQYF.

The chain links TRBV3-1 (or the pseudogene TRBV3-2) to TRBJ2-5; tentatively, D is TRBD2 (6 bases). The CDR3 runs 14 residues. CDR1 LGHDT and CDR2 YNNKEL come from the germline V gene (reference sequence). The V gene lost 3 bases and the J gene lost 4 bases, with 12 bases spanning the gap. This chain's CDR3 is CASSQPGLGETQYF. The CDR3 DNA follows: TGTGCCAGCAGCCAGCCGGGACTGGGAGAGACCCAGTACTTC.

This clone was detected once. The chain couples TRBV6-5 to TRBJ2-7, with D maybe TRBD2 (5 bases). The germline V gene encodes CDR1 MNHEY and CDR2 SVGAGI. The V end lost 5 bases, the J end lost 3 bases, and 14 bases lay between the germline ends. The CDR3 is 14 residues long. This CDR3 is CASSPGVGVYEQYF. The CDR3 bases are TGTGCCAGCAGTCCCGGGGTTGGGGTCTACGAGCAGTACTTC.

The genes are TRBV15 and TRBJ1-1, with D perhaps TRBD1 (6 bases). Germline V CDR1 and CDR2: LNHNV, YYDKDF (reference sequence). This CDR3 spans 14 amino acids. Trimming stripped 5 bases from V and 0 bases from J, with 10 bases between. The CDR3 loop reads CATSPRGMNTEAFF. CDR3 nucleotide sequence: TGTGCCACCAGCCCCAGGGGAATGAACACTGAAGCTTTCTTT.

This CDR3 reads CASSLQGSGTEAFF. CDR3 nucleotide sequence: TGTGCCAGCAGCCTACAGGGCTCGGGCACTGAAGCTTTCTTT. V and J are TRBV2 and TRBJ1-1, with D possibly being TRBD1 (6 bases). The CDR3 is made up of 14 amino acids. V was trimmed by 6 bases and J by 4 bases, leaving 15 bases between them. The V gene's germline CDR1 is SNHLY and CDR2 FYNNEI. The variable domain in full, with the rest retrieved from reference TRBV2 and TRBJ1-1, is EPEVTQTPSHQVTQMGQEVILRCVPISNHLYFYWYRQILGQKVEFLVSFYNNEISEKSEIFDDQFSVERPDGSNFTLKIRSTKLEDSAMYFCASSLQGSGTEAFFGQGTRLTVV.

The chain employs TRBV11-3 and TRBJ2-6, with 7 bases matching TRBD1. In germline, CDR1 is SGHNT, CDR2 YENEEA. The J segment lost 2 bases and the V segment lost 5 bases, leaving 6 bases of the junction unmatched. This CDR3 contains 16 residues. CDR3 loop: CASSGTDVPGANVLTF. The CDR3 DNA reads TGTGCCAGCAGCGGGACAGACGTCCCTGGGGCCAACGTCCTGACTTTC.

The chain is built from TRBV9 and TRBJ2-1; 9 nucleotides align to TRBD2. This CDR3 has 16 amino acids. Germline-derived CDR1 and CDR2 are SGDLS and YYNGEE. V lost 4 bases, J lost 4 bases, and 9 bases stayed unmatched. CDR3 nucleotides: TGTGCCAGCAGCTCTCGCGGGGGGGAGAGGTACAATGAGCAGTTCTTC. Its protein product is CASSSRGGERYNEQFF.

The CDR3 DNA follows: TGTGCCAGTAGTAACCCGGGGGTGAACACTGAAGCTTTCTTT. It encodes CASSNPGVNTEAFF. This chain links TRBV19 with TRBJ1-1; D perhaps matches TRBD1 (5 bases). V dropped 4 bases and J dropped 0 bases, with 9 bases sitting between them. The CDR3 has 14 residues. Germline CDR1 is LNHDA and CDR2 is SQIVND (reference sequence).

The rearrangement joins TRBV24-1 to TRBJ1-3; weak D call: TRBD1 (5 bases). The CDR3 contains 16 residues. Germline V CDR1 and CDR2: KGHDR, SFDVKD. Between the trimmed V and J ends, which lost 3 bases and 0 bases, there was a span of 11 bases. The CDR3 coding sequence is TGTGCCACCAGTGATCCCACAGGAGACTCTGGAAACACCATATATTTT. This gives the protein CATSDPTGDSGNTIYF.